The subject of this entry is one T cell receptor (beta chain). Antigen unknown. CDR1 and CDR2 from the germline V gene are LGHNA and YSLEER. The CDR3 runs 18 residues. Germline trimming cut 0 bases from V and 1 base from J; bases unmatched to any gene: 7. A second PCR, run for roughly 7 to 12 cycles, used a sample-barcoded 5' primer plus a J-beta primer mix. Each CDR3 protein is one row after TCRdb ran MiXCR on the 5' RACE reads. The repertoire holds about 1.5 million distinct CDR3 sequences, with 35% to 45% as singletons. This entry is derived from a study of blood T cells in healthy people across ages. General study points: Among long-lived donors, naive CD4+ cells were more numerous and diversity higher than in aged donors. Observed TCR beta diversity per million T cells went down as age went up. This fall followed a roughly linear course with age. Naive and antigen-experienced cells could not be conclusively compared, given unsorted PBMCs.

Sequencing was done on a sample of blood. The rearrangement joins TRBV4-3 to TRBJ2-2, with 8 bases identical to TRBD2. The sequence came from a woman aged 18 to 35 in good health. The CDR3, as DNA: TGCGCCAGCAGCCAAGATTTGCGGGGGGCCATGAACACCGGGGAGCTGTTTTTT. Translating it yields CASSQDLRGAMNTGELFF.